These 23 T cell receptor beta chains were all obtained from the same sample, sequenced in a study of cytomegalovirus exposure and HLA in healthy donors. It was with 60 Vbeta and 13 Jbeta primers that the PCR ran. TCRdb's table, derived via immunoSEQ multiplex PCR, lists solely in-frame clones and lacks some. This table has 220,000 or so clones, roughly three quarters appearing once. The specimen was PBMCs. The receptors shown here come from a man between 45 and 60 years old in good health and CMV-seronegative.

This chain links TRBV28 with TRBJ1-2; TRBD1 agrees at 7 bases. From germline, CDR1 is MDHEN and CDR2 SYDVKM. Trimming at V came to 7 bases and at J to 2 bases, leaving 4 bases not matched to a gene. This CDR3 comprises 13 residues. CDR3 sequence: CASKVTGNYGYTF. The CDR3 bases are TGTGCCAGCAAAGTGACAGGGAACTATGGCTACACCTTC.

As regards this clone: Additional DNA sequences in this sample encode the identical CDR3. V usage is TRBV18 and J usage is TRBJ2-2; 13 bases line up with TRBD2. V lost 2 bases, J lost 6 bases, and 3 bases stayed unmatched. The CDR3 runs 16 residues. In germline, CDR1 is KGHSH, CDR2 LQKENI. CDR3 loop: CASSPGLAGVAGELFF. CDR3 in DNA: TGTGCCAGCTCACCAGGACTAGCGGGAGTCGCCGGGGAGCTGTTTTTT.

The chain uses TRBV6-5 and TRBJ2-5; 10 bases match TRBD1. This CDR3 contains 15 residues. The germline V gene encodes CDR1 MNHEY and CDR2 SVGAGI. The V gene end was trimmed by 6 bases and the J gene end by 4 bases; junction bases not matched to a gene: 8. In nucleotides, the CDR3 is TGTGCCAGCAGCCAAATCGACAGGGGGCCAGAGACCCAGTACTTC. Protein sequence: CASSQIDRGPETQYF.

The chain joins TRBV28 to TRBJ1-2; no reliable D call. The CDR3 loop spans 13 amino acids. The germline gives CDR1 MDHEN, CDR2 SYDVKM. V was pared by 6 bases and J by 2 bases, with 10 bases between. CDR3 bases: TGTGCCAGCAGCCGAACAGAGAACTATGGCTACACCTTC. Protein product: CASSRTENYGYTF.

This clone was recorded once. In DNA, the CDR3 is TGTGCCAGCAGAAAGGGACAGGCGGGTCAGCCCCAGCATTTT. This sequence encodes CASRKGQAGQPQHF. The chain links TRBV28 to TRBJ1-5; TRBD1 matches at 8 bases. CDR1 and CDR2 (germline): MDHEN, SYDVKM. This CDR3 region has 14 residues. Losses at the gene ends were 6 bases for V and 6 bases for J; bases not matched to a gene: 7.

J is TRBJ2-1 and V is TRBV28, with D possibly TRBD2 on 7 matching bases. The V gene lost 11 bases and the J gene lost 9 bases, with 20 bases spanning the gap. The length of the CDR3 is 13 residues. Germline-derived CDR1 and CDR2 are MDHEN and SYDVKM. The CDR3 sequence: CAGGAIPHSEQFF. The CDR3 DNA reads TGTGCCGGGGGGGCTATTCCCCATTCTGAGCAGTTCTTC.

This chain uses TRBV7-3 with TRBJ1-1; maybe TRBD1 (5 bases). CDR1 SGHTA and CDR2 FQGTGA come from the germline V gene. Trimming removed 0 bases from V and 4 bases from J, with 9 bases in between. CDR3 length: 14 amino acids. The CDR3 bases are TGTGCCAGCAGCTTAACAGGGGCTGCCACTGAAGCTTTCTTT. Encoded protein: CASSLTGAATEAFF.

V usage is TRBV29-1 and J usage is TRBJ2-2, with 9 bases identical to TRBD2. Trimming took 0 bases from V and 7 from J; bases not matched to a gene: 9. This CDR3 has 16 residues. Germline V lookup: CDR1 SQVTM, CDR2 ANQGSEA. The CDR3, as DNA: TGCAGCGTTGAAGATCCTGGCGGGAGGGCCTTCGGGGAGCTGTTTTTT. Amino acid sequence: CSVEDPGGRAFGELFF.

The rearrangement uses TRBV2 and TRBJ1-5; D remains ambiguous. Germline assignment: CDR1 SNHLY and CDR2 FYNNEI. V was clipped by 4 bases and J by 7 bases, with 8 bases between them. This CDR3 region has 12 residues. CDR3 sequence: CASSGRGQPQHF. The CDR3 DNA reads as TGTGCCAGCAGTGGGCGGGGACAGCCCCAGCATTTT.

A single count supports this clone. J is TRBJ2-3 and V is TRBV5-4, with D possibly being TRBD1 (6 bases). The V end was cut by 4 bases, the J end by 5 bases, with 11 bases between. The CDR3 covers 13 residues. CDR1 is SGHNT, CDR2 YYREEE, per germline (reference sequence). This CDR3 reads CASSPPGEDTQYF. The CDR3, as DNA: TGTGCCAGCAGCCCCCCAGGGGAAGATACGCAGTATTTT.

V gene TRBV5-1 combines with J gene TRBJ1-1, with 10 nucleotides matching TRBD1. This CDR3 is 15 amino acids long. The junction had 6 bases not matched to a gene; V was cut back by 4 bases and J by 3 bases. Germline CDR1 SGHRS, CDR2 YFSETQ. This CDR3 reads CASSSGQGGYTEAFF. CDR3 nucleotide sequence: TGCGCCAGCAGCAGCGGACAGGGGGGTTACACTGAAGCTTTCTTT.

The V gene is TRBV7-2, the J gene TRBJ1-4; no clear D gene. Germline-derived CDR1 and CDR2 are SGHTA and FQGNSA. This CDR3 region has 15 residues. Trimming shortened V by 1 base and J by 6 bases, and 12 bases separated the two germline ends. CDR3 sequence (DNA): TGTGCCAGCAGCTTAGGAGGTGAAAGCTATGAAAAACTGTTTTTT. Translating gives CASSLGGESYEKLFF.

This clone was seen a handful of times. CDR3 sequence reads: CASSLTSGSKGNIQYF. The CDR3 region has the DNA TGTGCCAGCAGCCTTACTAGCGGGAGTAAAGGAAACATTCAGTACTTC. The chain uses TRBV5-6 and TRBJ2-4; 11 bases are shared with TRBD2. Germline V lookup: CDR1 SGHDT, CDR2 YYEEEE. The CDR3 spans 16 residues. With 4 bases clipped from V and 6 bases from J, the junction kept 9 bases outside the gene matches.

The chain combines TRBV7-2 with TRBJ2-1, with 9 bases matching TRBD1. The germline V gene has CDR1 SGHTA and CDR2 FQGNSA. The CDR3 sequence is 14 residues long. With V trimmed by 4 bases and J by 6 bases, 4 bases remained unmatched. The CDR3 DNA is TGTGCCAGCAGCTCAGGGACAGGGCGCAATGAGCAGTTCTTC. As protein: CASSSGTGRNEQFF. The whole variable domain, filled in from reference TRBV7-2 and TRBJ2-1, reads GAGVSQSPSNKVTEKGKDVELRCDPISGHTALYWYRQSLGQGLEFLIYFQGNSAPDKSGLPSDRFSAERTGGSVSTLTIQRTQQEDSAVYLCASSSGTGRNEQFFGPGTRLTVL.

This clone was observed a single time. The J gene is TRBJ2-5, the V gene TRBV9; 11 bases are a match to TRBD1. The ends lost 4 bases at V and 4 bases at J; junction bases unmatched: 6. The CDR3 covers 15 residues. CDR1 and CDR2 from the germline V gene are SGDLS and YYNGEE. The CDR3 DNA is TGTGCCAGCAGCCGGGGGACAGGGGGGTCAGAGACCCAGTACTTC. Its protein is CASSRGTGGSETQYF.

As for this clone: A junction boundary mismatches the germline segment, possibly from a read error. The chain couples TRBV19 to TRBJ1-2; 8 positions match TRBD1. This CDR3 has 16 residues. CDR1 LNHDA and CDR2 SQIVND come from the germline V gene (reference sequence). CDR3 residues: CASSPTRRAGGYPLGF. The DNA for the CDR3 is TGTGCCAGTAGTCCAACCCGCCGGGCAGGGGGCTATCCATTGGGCTTC. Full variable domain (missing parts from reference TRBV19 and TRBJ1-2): DGGITQSPKYLFRKEGQNVTLSCEQNLNHDAMYWYRQDPGQGLRLIYYSQIVNDFQKGDIAEGYSVSREKKESFPLTVTSAQKNPTAFYLCASSPTRRAGGYPLGFGSGTRLTVV.

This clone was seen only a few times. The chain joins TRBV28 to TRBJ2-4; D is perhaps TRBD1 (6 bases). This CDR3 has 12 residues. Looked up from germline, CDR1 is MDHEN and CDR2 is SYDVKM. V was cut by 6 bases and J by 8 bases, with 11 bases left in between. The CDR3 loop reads CASRGGRDIQYF. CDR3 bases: TGTGCCAGCAGAGGGGGACGGGACATTCAGTACTTC.

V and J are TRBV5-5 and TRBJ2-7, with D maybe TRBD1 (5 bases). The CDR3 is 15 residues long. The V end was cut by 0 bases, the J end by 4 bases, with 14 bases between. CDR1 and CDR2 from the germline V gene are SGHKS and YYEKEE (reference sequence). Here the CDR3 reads CASSLDPTGLYEQYF. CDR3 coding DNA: TGTGCCAGCAGCTTGGACCCAACAGGCCTATACGAGCAGTACTTC.

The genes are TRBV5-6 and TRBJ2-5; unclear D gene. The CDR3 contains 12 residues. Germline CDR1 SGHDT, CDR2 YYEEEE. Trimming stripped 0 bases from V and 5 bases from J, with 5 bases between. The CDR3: CASSLVRETQYF. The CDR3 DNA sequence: TGTGCCAGCAGCTTGGTACGGGAGACCCAGTACTTC.

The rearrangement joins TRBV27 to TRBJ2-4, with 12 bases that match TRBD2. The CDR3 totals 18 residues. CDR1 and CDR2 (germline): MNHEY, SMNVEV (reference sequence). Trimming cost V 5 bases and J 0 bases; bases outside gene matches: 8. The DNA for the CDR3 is TGTGCCAGCAGTCCTAGCGGGAGGGCCCTTCTAGCCAAAAACATTCAGTACTTC. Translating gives CASSPSGRALLAKNIQYF.

DNA for the CDR3: TGCGCCAGCAGCTTTAGCGGGAGCGAGGGACGGGAGACCCAGTACTTC. It specifies CASSFSGSEGRETQYF. The chain joins TRBV5-1 to TRBJ2-5; 9 bases agree with TRBD2. The junction had 10 bases not matched to a gene; V was cut back by 2 bases and J by 5 bases. Per the germline V gene, CDR1 is SGHRS and CDR2 is YFSETQ. This CDR3 has 16 residues.

The CDR3 loop is CAWSVRGIDSQPQHF. The CDR3 DNA follows: TGTGCCTGGAGTGTACGAGGTATCGACAGTCAGCCCCAGCATTTT. The chain combines TRBV30 with TRBJ1-5, with a weak D call TRBD1 (5 bases). Germline lookup yields CDR1 GTSNPN and CDR2 SVGIG (reference sequence). The V and J ends lost 0 bases and 6 bases respectively, with 15 bases between them. CDR3 length equals 15 residues. Combining the CDR3 with reference TRBV30 and TRBJ1-5 gives the whole variable domain SQTIHQWPATLVQPVGSPLSLECTVEGTSNPNLYWYRQAAGRGLQLLFYSVGIGQISSEVPQNLSASRPQDRQFILSSKKLLLSDSGFYLCAWSVRGIDSQPQHFGDGTRLSIL.

CDR3 residues: CASSPISREPYNEQFF. For the CDR3, the DNA is TGTGCCAGCAGCCCGATATCGAGGGAGCCTTACAATGAGCAGTTCTTC. The J gene is TRBJ2-1, the V gene TRBV11-2; maybe TRBD2 (5 bases). The CDR3 has 16 amino acids. Germline-derived CDR1 and CDR2 are SGHAT and FQNNGV. V was shortened by 5 bases and J by 4 bases, with 18 bases between the two germline ends.